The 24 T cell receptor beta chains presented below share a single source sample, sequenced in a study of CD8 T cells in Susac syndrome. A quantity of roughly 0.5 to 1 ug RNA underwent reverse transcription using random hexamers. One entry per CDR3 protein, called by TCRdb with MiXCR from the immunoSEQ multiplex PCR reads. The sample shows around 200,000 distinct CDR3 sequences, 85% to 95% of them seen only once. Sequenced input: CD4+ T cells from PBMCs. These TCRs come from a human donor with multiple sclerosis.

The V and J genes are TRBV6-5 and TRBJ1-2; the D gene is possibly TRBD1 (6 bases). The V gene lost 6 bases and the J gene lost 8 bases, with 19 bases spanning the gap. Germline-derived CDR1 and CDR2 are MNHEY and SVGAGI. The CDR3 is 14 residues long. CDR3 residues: CASSRPRGAGGYTF. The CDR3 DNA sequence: TGTGCCAGCAGCCGCCCGAGGGGGGCCGGGGGCTACACCTTC.

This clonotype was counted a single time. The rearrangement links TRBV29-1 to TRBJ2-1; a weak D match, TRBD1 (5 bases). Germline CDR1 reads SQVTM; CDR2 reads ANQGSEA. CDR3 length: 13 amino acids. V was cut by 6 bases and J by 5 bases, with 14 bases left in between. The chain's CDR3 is CSVDRLGNNEQFF. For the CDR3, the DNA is TGCAGCGTCGACAGACTTGGGAACAATGAGCAGTTCTTC.

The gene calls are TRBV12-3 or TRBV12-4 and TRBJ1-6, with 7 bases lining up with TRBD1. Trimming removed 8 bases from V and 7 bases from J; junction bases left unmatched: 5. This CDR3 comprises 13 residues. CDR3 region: CASSGTANSPLHF. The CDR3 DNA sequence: TGTGCCAGCTCCGGGACAGCGAATTCACCCCTCCACTTT.

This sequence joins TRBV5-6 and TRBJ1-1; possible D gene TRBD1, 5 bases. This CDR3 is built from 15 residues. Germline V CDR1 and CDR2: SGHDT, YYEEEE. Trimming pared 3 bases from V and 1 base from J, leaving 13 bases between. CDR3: CASSWQGRTNTEAFF. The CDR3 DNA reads TGTGCCAGCAGCTGGCAGGGTAGGACGAACACTGAAGCTTTCTTT.

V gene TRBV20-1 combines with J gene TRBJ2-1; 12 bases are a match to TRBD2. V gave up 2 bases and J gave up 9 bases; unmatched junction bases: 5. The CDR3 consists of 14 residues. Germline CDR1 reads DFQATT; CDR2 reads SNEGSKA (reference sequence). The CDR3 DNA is TGCAGTGCTAGAAGTCTAGCGGGGGGGAGTGAGCAGTTCTTC. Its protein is CSARSLAGGSEQFF.

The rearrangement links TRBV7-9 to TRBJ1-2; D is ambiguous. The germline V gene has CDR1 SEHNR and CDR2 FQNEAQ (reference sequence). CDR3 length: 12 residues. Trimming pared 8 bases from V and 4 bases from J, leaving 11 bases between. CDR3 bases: TGTGCCAGCGTCGAGGGCCCCTATGGCTACACCTTC. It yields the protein CASVEGPYGYTF.

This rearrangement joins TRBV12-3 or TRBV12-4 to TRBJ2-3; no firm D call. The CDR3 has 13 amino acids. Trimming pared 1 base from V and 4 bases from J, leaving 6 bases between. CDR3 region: CASSLGTSDTQYF. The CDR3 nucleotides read TGTGCCAGCAGTTTAGGCACATCAGATACGCAGTATTTT.

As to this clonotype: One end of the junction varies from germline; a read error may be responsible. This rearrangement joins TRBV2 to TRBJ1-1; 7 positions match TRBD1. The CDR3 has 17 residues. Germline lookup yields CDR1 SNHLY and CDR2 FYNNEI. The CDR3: CASSEEPLRGHGTEAFF. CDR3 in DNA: TGTGCCAGCAGCGAAGAGCCCCTTAGGGGGCATGGCACTGAAGCTTTCTTT.

CDR3 in DNA: TGTGCCATCAGGTCGACTAGCGGGGAGGCGGAGCTGTTTTTT. It specifies CAIRSTSGEAELFF. The genes are TRBV10-3 and TRBJ2-2; TRBD2 matches at 11 bases. The V gene end was trimmed by 6 bases and the J gene end by 10 bases; junction bases not matched to a gene: 7. The CDR3 runs to 14 residues. CDR1 is ENHRY, CDR2 SYGVKD, per germline.

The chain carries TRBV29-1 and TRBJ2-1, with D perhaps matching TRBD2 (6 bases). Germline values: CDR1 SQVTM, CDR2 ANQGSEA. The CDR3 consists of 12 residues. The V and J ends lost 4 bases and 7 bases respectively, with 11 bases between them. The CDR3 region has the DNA TGCAGCGTTGGTGGAGGGCCGAATGAGCAGTTCTTC. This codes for CSVGGGPNEQFF.

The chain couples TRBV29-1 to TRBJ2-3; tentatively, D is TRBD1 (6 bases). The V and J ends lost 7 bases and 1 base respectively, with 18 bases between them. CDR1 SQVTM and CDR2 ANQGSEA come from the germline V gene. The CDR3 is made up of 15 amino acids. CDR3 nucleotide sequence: TGCAGCGCAAGCCTTACAGGGTCCCGCACAGATACGCAGTATTTT. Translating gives CSASLTGSRTDTQYF.

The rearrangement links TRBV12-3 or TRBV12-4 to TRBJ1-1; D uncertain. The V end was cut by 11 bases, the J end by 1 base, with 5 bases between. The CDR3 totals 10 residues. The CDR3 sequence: CAGGNTEAFF. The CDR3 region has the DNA TGTGCCGGAGGGAACACTGAAGCTTTCTTT.

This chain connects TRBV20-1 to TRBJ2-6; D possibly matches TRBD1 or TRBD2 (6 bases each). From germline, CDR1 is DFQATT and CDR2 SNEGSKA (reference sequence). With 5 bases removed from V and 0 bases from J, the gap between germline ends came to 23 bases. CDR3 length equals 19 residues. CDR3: CSAQRGADLSLSGANVLTF. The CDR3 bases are TGCAGTGCTCAAAGGGGGGCTGACTTATCCCTCTCTGGGGCCAACGTCCTGACTTTC.

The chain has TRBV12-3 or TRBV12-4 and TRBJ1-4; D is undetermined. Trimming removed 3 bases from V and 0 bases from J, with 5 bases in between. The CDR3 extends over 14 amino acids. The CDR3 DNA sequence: TGTGCCAGCAGTTTGCCAACAACTAATGAAAAACTGTTTTTT. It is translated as CASSLPTTNEKLFF.

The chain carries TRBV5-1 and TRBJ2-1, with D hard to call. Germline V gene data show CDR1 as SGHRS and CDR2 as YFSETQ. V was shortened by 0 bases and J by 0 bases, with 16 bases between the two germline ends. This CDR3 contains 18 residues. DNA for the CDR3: TGCGCCAGCAGCTTGGAAGGTCGCTCTATCGACTCCTACAATGAGCAGTTCTTC. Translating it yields CASSLEGRSIDSYNEQFF.

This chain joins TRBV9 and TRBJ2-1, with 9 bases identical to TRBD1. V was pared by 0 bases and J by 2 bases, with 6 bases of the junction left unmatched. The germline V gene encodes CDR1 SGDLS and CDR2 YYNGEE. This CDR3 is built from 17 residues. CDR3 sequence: CASSVGGGQGAYNEQFF. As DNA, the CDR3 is TGTGCCAGCAGCGTAGGAGGGGGACAGGGTGCCTACAATGAGCAGTTCTTC.

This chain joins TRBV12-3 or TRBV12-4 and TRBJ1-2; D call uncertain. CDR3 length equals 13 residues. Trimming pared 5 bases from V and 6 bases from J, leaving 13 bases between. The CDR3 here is CASSTGLRHGYTF. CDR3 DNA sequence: TGTGCCAGCAGTACGGGCCTAAGACATGGCTACACCTTC.

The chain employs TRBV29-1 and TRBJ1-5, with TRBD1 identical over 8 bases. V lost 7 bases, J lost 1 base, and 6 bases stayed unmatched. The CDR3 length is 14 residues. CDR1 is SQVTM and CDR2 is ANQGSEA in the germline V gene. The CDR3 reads CSAGQGTSNQPQHF. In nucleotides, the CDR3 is TGCAGCGCCGGACAGGGAACGAGCAATCAGCCCCAGCATTTT.

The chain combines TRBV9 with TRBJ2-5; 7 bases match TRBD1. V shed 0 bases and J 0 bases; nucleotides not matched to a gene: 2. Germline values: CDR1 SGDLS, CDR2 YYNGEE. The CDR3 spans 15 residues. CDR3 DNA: TGTGCCAGCAGCGTAGACAGGGGCCACCAAGAGACCCAGTACTTC. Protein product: CASSVDRGHQETQYF.

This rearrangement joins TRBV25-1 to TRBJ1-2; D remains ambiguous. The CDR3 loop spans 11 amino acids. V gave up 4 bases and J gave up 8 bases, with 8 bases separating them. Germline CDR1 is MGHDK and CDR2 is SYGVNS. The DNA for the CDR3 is TGTGCCAGCAGTGGGGTGGGCGGCTACACCTTC. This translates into CASSGVGGYTF.

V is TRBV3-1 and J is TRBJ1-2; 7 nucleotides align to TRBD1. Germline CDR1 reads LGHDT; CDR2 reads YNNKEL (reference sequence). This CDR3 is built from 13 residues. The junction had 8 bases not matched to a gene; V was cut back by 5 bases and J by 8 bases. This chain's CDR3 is CASSDTGVGGYTF. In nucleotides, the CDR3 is TGTGCCAGCAGCGATACAGGGGTTGGAGGCTACACCTTC.

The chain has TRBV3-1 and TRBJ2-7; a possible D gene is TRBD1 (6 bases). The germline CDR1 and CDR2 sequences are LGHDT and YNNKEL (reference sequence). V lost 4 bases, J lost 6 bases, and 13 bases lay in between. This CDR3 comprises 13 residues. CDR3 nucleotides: TGTGCCAGCAGCCGAGCGACAGGACCCGAGCAGTACTTC. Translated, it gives CASSRATGPEQYF.

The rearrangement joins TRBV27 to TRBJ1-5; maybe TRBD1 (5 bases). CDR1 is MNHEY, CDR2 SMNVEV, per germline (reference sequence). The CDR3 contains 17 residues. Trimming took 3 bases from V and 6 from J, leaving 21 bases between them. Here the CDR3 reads CASSFSLGGGSFQPQHF. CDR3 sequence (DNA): TGTGCCAGCAGTTTCAGCTTGGGGGGAGGCTCTTTTCAGCCCCAGCATTTT.

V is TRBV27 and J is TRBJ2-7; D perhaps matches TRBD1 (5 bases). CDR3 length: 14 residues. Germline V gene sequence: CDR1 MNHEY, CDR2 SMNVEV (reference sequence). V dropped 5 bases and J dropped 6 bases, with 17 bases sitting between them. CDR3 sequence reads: CASSVQGMLGEQYF. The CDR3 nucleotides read TGTGCCAGCAGTGTTCAGGGAATGTTAGGCGAGCAGTACTTC.